This TCR beta chain was captured in a study of PD-L1 blockade in urothelial cancer. Looking at the study overall: Anywhere from 0 to 3 prior chemotherapy regimens had been received by patients. Each blood sample yielded a median of about 150,000 T cells.

Pretreatment sampling and on-treatment sampling together yielded between 1 and 8 samples for each patient. The data were produced by immunoSEQ multiplex PCR, yet TCRdb's version contains in-frame clones alone and is incomplete. The data contain nearly 30,000 clones, more than 75% of them singletons. The CDR3 is made up of 16 amino acids. The V segment lost 4 bases and the J segment 6 bases; nucleotides outside the gene matches: 12. Germline CDR1 and CDR2: MNHNY and SVGAGI (reference sequence). The sample in question was PBMCs, obtained around atezolizumab (anti-PD-L1) treatment. This sequence originates from a man aged 50-59 years with urothelial cancer. J is TRBJ1-5 and V is TRBV6-6; 7 nucleotides line up with TRBD1. The CDR3, as DNA: TGTGCCAGCAGTTCCCAGACAGGGACGAGTACTCAGCCCCAGCATTTT. As protein: CASSSQTGTSTQPQHF.